The 30 T cell receptor beta chains below all came from one sample that was sequenced in a study of cytomegalovirus exposure and HLA in healthy donors. In the PCR, 60 Vbeta and 13 Jbeta primers were used. Clones were sequenced by immunoSEQ multiplex PCR, and TCRdb holds only the in-frame ones, with some missing. This sample has under 200,000 clones, with over 75% found just once. Sequencing used PBMCs. Receptor source: a man aged 55 to 69 in good health and CMV-seronegative.

There are a few counts of this clone. The chain combines TRBV7-9 with TRBJ2-7, with 7 bases that match TRBD2. The CDR3 loop spans 15 amino acids. J gave up 7 bases and V 5 bases, and 14 bases lay outside the gene matches. Germline CDR1 reads SEHNR; CDR2 reads FQNEAQ (reference sequence). In DNA, the CDR3 is TGTGCCAGCAGCCGCCGCCGGGCGGGAGCTGGGGAGCAGTACTTC. Its protein is CASSRRRAGAGEQYF. The variable domain in full, with the rest retrieved from reference TRBV7-9 and TRBJ2-7, is DTGVSQNPRHKITKRGQNVTFRCDPISEHNRLYWYRQTLGQGPEFLTYFQNEAQLEKSRLLSDRFSAERPKGSFSTLEIQRTEQGDSAMYLCASSRRRAGAGEQYFGPGTRLTVT.

This sequence joins TRBV5-1 and TRBJ2-5, with TRBD2 identical over 14 bases. The ends lost 0 bases at V and 6 bases at J; junction bases unmatched: 1. The CDR3 sequence is 15 residues long. Germline V gene data show CDR1 as SGHRS and CDR2 as YFSETQ. CDR3 in amino acids: CASSLGTSGGKTQYF. Here the CDR3 DNA reads TGCGCCAGCAGCTTGGGGACTAGCGGGGGGAAGACCCAGTACTTC.

The chain recombines TRBV6-5 with TRBJ2-7, with no clear D. Germline values: CDR1 MNHEY, CDR2 SVGAGI. The V and J ends lost 10 bases and 0 bases respectively, with 13 bases between them. The CDR3 is made up of 13 amino acids. The CDR3 is CATARAASYEQYF. The DNA of the CDR3 is TGTGCCACCGCCCGCGCTGCCTCCTACGAGCAGTACTTC.

The rearrangement links TRBV6-5 to TRBJ2-7; the match to TRBD1 covers 12 bases. CDR3 length: 13 residues. Germline V gene data show CDR1 as MNHEY and CDR2 as SVGAGI. Losses at the gene ends were 10 bases for V and 5 bases for J; bases not matched to a gene: 6. The CDR3: CATQGTGGHEQYF. CDR3 nucleotide sequence: TGTGCCACCCAGGGGACAGGGGGCCACGAGCAGTACTTC.

V gene TRBV25-1 combines with J gene TRBJ1-2; D ambiguous. CDR1 is MGHDK and CDR2 is SYGVNS in the germline V gene. There are 14 residues in the CDR3. Trimming removed 3 bases from V and 5 bases from J, with 13 bases in between. The CDR3 nucleotides are TGTGCCAGCAGTGACTCGGCGCGGGCATATGGCTACACCTTC. Its protein is CASSDSARAYGYTF.

The chain couples TRBV25-1 to TRBJ2-7; TRBD1 is a possible D gene (5 bases). V dropped 5 bases and J dropped 0 bases, with 8 bases sitting between them. Germline V lookup: CDR1 MGHDK, CDR2 SYGVNS. The CDR3 runs 13 residues. CDR3 DNA sequence: TGTGCCAGCAGTTGGCAGGGCTCCTACGAGCAGTACTTC. Protein sequence: CASSWQGSYEQYF.

The V gene is TRBV27, the J gene TRBJ1-1, with D perhaps TRBD1 (6 bases). The V gene's germline CDR1 is MNHEY and CDR2 SMNVEV (reference sequence). Trimming took off 5 bases at V and 4 bases at J, with 11 bases between the two ends. The CDR3 loop spans 13 amino acids. CDR3 amino acids: CASSGARGTEAFF. For the CDR3, the DNA is TGTGCCAGCAGTGGGGCCAGGGGCACTGAAGCTTTCTTT.

The chain is built from TRBV2 and TRBJ2-3; the match to TRBD2 covers 10 bases. V lost 10 bases to trimming and J lost 0 bases; unmatched junction nucleotides: 4. The CDR3 has 14 residues. CDR1 and CDR2 (germline): SNHLY, FYNNEI. The CDR3 nucleotides are TGTGCCACCCTAGCGGGAGTTAGCACAGATACGCAGTATTTT. It yields the protein CATLAGVSTDTQYF. The full variable domain, rest sourced from reference TRBV2 and TRBJ2-3, is EPEVTQTPSHQVTQMGQEVILRCVPISNHLYFYWYRQILGQKVEFLVSFYNNEISEKSEIFDDQFSVERPDGSNFTLKIRSTKLEDSAMYFCATLAGVSTDTQYFGPGTRLTVL.

The DNA for the CDR3 is TGTGCCAGCAGCTTCGGGGACAGGGAAAGTGAGCCCCAGCATTTT. It yields the protein CASSFGDRESEPQHF. The chain is built from TRBV5-6 and TRBJ1-5; 9 bases match TRBD1. The germline CDR1 and CDR2 sequences are SGHDT and YYEEEE. After removal of 2 bases from V and 8 bases from J, the junction contained 8 bases not matched to a gene. CDR3 length: 15 residues.

This chain joins TRBV19 and TRBJ1-2; D possibly corresponds to TRBD1 (5 bases). V lost 9 bases, J lost 3 bases, and 17 bases lay in between. Per germline, CDR1 LNHDA and CDR2 SQIVND (reference sequence). The length of the CDR3 is 14 residues. This CDR3 reads CARKQDRRHYGYTF. For the CDR3, the DNA is TGTGCCAGAAAACAGGACCGACGACACTATGGCTACACCTTC.

This rearrangement joins TRBV19 to TRBJ1-1; D possibly corresponds to TRBD1 (6 bases). There are 14 residues in the CDR3. Deletions cut 1 base from V and 4 bases from J, with 10 bases between. From germline, CDR1 is LNHDA and CDR2 SQIVND (reference sequence). CDR3 coding DNA: TGTGCCAGTAGTATAGCGAGGGGGAGCACTGAAGCTTTCTTT. It yields the protein CASSIARGSTEAFF.

The chain links TRBV19 to TRBJ2-3; 7 positions match TRBD2. This CDR3 is 15 amino acids long. V shed 9 bases and J 0 bases; nucleotides not matched to a gene: 9. Germline CDR1 LNHDA, CDR2 SQIVND (reference sequence). CDR3 coding DNA: TGTGCCAGCGGAGCTGGGGGGGGAAGCACAGATACGCAGTATTTT. It is translated as CASGAGGGSTDTQYF.

With regard to this clone: At one end the junction does not follow the germline gene, possibly because of a read error. The chain employs TRBV18 and TRBJ1-2; D is unresolved. Germline CDR1 KGHSH, CDR2 LQKENI. This CDR3 has 14 residues. The CDR3: CASSHSDGNYGYPF. The CDR3, as DNA: TGTGCCAGCTCACACTCGGACGGGAATTATGGCTACCCCTTC.

The count of this clone is one. This rearrangement joins TRBV6-5 to TRBJ1-6; D remains ambiguous. The CDR3 is 12 amino acids. Germline V gene lookup returns CDR1 MNHEY and CDR2 SVGAGI. Trimming pared 8 bases from V and 12 bases from J, leaving 14 bases between. The CDR3 spells CASAPEDRPLHF. CDR3 sequence (DNA): TGTGCCAGCGCCCCAGAAGATCGACCCCTCCACTTT.

This chain joins TRBV18 and TRBJ2-7; perhaps TRBD2 as D (5 bases). The CDR3 is 15 residues long. V was clipped by 1 base and J by 3 bases, with 13 bases between them. Germline V gives CDR1 KGHSH, CDR2 LQKENI. CDR3 nucleotides: TGTGCCAGCTCACCACGCTCCCTAGCAGACTACGAGCAGTACTTC. Encoded protein: CASSPRSLADYEQYF. The whole variable domain, filled in from reference TRBV18 and TRBJ2-7, reads NAGVMQNPRHLVRRRGQEARLRCSPMKGHSHVYWYRQLPEEGLKFMVYLQKENIIDESGMPKERFSAEFPKEGPSILRIQQVVRGDSAAYFCASSPRSLADYEQYFGPGTRLTVT.

The CDR3: CASSVGPGQGWETQYF. The CDR3, as DNA: TGTGCCAGCAGCGTAGGTCCGGGACAGGGGTGGGAGACCCAGTACTTC. The chain is built from TRBV5-6 and TRBJ2-5, with 10 nucleotides matching TRBD1. The CDR3 consists of 16 residues. CDR1 is SGHDT, CDR2 YYEEEE, per germline. Trimming removed 4 bases from V and 5 bases from J; junction bases left unmatched: 11. The full variable domain, its missing parts supplied by reference TRBV5-6 and TRBJ2-5, is DAGVTQSPTHLIKTRGQQVTLRCSPKSGHDTVSWYQQALGQGPQFIFQYYEEEERQRGNFPDRFSGHQFPNYSSELNVNALLLGDSALYLCASSVGPGQGWETQYFGPGTRLLVL.

This rearrangement joins TRBV7-2 to TRBJ2-7; 10 bases line up with TRBD2. This CDR3 spans 16 amino acids. With V trimmed by 1 base and J by 4 bases, 7 bases remained unmatched. Germline V gene lookup returns CDR1 SGHTA and CDR2 FQGNSA. The CDR3 sequence: CASSLVSGTSVYEQYF. The CDR3 region has the DNA TGTGCCAGCAGCTTAGTTTCCGGGACTAGCGTATACGAGCAGTACTTC.

The chain joins TRBV10-1 to TRBJ2-3; TRBD2 matches at 7 bases. The CDR3 is 13 residues long. Germline lookup yields CDR1 WNHNN and CDR2 SYGVQD (reference sequence). V gave up 8 bases and J gave up 3 bases; unmatched junction bases: 5. CDR3 bases: TGCGCCAGCGCCGCTAGCGGAACAGATACGCAGTATTTT. This translates into CASAASGTDTQYF.

This sequence joins TRBV6-1 and TRBJ1-5; 8 bases are a match to TRBD1. Germline V lookup: CDR1 MNHNS, CDR2 SASEGT. The ends lost 5 bases at V and 0 bases at J; junction bases unmatched: 3. The CDR3 loop spans 15 amino acids. CDR3 DNA sequence: TGTGCCAGCAGTTGGGACAGGTTTAGCAATCAGCCCCAGCATTTT. This gives the protein CASSWDRFSNQPQHF.

J is TRBJ2-1 and V is TRBV10-3; 13 bases are a match to TRBD2. CDR3 length: 13 residues. Germline CDR1 is ENHRY and CDR2 is SYGVKD. Trimming removed 10 bases from V and 6 bases from J; junction bases left unmatched: 3. The CDR3 protein is CATRLAGGNEQFF. The CDR3 nucleotides read TGTGCCACCCGACTAGCGGGAGGCAATGAGCAGTTCTTC.

The genes are TRBV6-5 and TRBJ1-2; 7 bases line up with TRBD1. With V trimmed by 7 bases and J by 8 bases, 10 bases remained unmatched. Per the germline V gene, CDR1 is MNHEY and CDR2 is SVGAGI. This CDR3 contains 13 residues. The CDR3 DNA reads TGTGCCAGCACCCAGGGGGTAGTGAGGGGCTACACCTTC. Amino acids: CASTQGVVRGYTF.

The rearrangement links TRBV4-3 to TRBJ2-2; 14 bases agree with TRBD2. The J segment lost 7 bases and the V segment lost 6 bases, leaving 10 bases of the junction unmatched. The germline CDR1 and CDR2 sequences are LGHNA and YSLEER. This CDR3 region has 17 residues. CDR3 in DNA: TGCGCCAGCAGTCTCGGGACTAGCGGGAGTTATATCGGGGAGCTGTTTTTT. It encodes CASSLGTSGSYIGELFF.

This clone was observed a handful of times. V and J are TRBV5-4 and TRBJ2-7; 9 nucleotides agree with TRBD1. CDR3 length: 17 amino acids. With 4 bases clipped from V and 4 bases from J, the junction kept 15 bases outside the gene matches. Germline-derived CDR1 and CDR2 are SGHNT and YYREEE (reference sequence). CDR3: CASSHRPGQGFRYEQYF. CDR3 DNA: TGTGCCAGCAGCCACCGCCCGGGACAGGGATTCAGGTACGAGCAGTACTTC.

The V call is TRBV6-5, the J call TRBJ2-7; tentatively, D is TRBD2 (6 bases). Trimming pared 4 bases from V and 6 bases from J, leaving 16 bases between. Germline V gene lookup returns CDR1 MNHEY and CDR2 SVGAGI. This CDR3 has 14 amino acids. This CDR3 reads CASSLGGGTGEQYF. CDR3 in DNA: TGTGCCAGCAGTTTAGGTGGGGGGACGGGCGAGCAGTACTTC.

The chain links TRBV28 to TRBJ2-2; TRBD2 agrees at 10 bases. This CDR3 is 17 amino acids long. Germline CDR1 MDHEN, CDR2 SYDVKM. After removal of 6 bases from V and 2 bases from J, the junction contained 9 bases not matched to a gene. CDR3 residues: CASSRGRTSGNTGELFF. In DNA, the CDR3 is TGTGCCAGCAGCCGGGGGAGGACTAGCGGCAACACCGGGGAGCTGTTTTTT.

Worth noting for this clone: The junction differs from germline at one of its ends, possibly a read error. The V call is TRBV11-2, the J call TRBJ2-5, with 9 bases matching TRBD1. CDR1 and CDR2 from the germline V gene are SGHAT and FQNNGV. The CDR3 extends over 12 amino acids. DNA for the CDR3: TGTGCCAGCAGCTCTTTTCCGGGACAGGGAGACTTC. This codes for CASSSFPGQGDF.

This clone is a singleton in its sample. V is TRBV9 and J is TRBJ1-1; 11 nucleotides align to TRBD1. CDR1 and CDR2 (germline): SGDLS, YYNGEE. The CDR3 runs 15 residues. Unmatched junction bases numbered 9, after V lost 3 bases and J lost 8 bases. The CDR3 DNA reads TGTGCCAGCAGCGCTCAGCCCGGGACAGGGGGGGAAGCTTTCTTT. It codes for CASSAQPGTGGEAFF.

V and J are TRBV7-9 and TRBJ1-1; no clear D. Germline V gene lookup returns CDR1 SEHNR and CDR2 FQNEAQ (reference sequence). V was shortened by 6 bases and J by 3 bases, with 5 bases between the two germline ends. CDR3 length equals 11 residues. The CDR3 here is CASSSDTEAFF. The CDR3 nucleotides read TGTGCCAGCAGTTCGGACACTGAAGCTTTCTTT.

This clone was detected only a few times. The chain has TRBV4-1 and TRBJ2-7; maybe TRBD2 (5 bases). In germline, CDR1 is MGHRA, CDR2 YSYEKL. V dropped 1 base and J dropped 5 bases, with 24 bases sitting between them. There are 18 residues in the CDR3. The CDR3 nucleotides read TGCGCCAGCAGCCAAGGGCTCAGAGGGCTGAACCAAGGGCACGAGCAGTACTTC. Its translation: CASSQGLRGLNQGHEQYF.

The chain joins TRBV5-1 to TRBJ2-1; 9 bases agree with TRBD1. Germline loops: CDR1 SGHRS, CDR2 YFSETQ. The CDR3 runs to 15 residues. Trimming took 0 bases from V and 8 from J; bases not matched to a gene: 6. CDR3 loop: CASSLEGTGRHEQFF. DNA for the CDR3: TGCGCCAGCAGCTTGGAAGGGACAGGGAGGCATGAGCAGTTCTTC.